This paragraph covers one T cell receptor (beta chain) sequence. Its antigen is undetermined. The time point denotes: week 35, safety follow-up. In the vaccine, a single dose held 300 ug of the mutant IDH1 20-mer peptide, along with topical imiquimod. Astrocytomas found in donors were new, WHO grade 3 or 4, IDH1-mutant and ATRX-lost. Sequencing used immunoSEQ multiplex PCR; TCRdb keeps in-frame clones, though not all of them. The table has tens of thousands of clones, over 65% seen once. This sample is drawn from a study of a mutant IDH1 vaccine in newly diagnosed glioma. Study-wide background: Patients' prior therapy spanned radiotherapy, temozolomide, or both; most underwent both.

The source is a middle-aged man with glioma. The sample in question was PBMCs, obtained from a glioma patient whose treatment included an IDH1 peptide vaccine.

Here the CDR3 DNA reads TGTGCCAGCAGCCAGGGACAGGGAATCCGTATTGCCGAGCAGTACTTC. Translation gives CASSQGQGIRIAEQYF. The V and J genes are TRBV5-8 and TRBJ2-7; 9 nucleotides agree with TRBD1. The CDR3 is 16 amino acids. The ends lost 4 bases at V and 6 bases at J; junction bases unmatched: 14. Germline loops: CDR1 SGHTS, CDR2 YDEGEE.